The clone carrying this TCR beta chain was picked up many times. The junction does not match germline at one end; this may be a read error. In TCRdb, the RT-PCR reads were re-called with MiXCR into one record per CDR3 protein. This sample has almost 700,000 distinct CDR3 sequences, with more than 13% found just once. Looked up from germline, CDR1 is SGHRS and CDR2 is YFSETQ. The length of the CDR3 is 14 residues. Sequenced: memory CD4+ T cells from blood. The TCR originated in a female donor in good health, serving as a healthy control. This chain links TRBV5-1 with TRBJ2-3, with D perhaps matching TRBD1 (6 bases). Here the CDR3 DNA reads TGTGCCAGCAGTCTAACACAGGGAGCAGATACGCAGTATTTT. This sequence encodes CASSLTQGADTQYF.